These 19 T cell receptor beta chains were sequenced from one sample in a study of blood T cells in healthy people across ages. Alongside a J-beta primer mix, a sample-barcoded 5' primer served in a second PCR lasting roughly 7 to 11 cycles. TCRdb re-analysed the 5' RACE reads in MiXCR, keeping a single row per CDR3 protein. The data show 1.5 million to 1.8 million distinct CDR3 sequences, approximately 42% seen once. The sequencing sample was made of blood. The receptors come from a woman in her late teens or twenties in good health.

This chain uses TRBV18 with TRBJ2-3; D is uncertain. This CDR3 has 16 amino acids. Per the germline V gene, CDR1 is KGHSH and CDR2 is LQKENI. V lost 0 bases, J lost 2 bases, and 12 bases lay in between. CDR3 DNA sequence: TGTGCCAGCTCACCACCCGGAAATACCCCCACAGATACGCAGTATTTT. Protein product: CASSPPGNTPTDTQYF.

This clonotype was counted a few times. Just one base apart from a much larger clone, this may be a read error. The rearrangement uses TRBV7-2 and TRBJ2-5; weak D call: TRBD1 (5 bases). V lost 2 bases, J lost 11 bases, and 18 bases lay in between. The germline CDR1 and CDR2 sequences are SGHTA and FQGNSA. The CDR3 totals 14 residues. This chain's CDR3 is CASSLPGYYNEQYF. CDR3 bases: TGTGCCAGCAGCTTACCAGGGTACTACAATGAGCAGTACTTC. Supplemented by reference TRBV7-2 and TRBJ2-5, the full variable domain reads GAGVSQSPSNKVTEKGKDVELRCDPISGHTALYWYRQSLGQGLEFLIYFQGNSAPDKSGLPSDRFSAERTGGSVSTLTIQRTQQEDSAVYLCASSLPGYYNEQYFGPGTRLLVL.

The rearrangement joins TRBV6-6 to TRBJ2-5; D is uncertain. CDR1 is MNHNY and CDR2 is SVGAGI in the germline V gene (reference sequence). The CDR3 runs to 14 residues. Trimming took off 7 bases at V and 3 bases at J, with 15 bases between the two ends. The CDR3 DNA is TGTGCCAGCATTGGAATACCTAACGAAGAGACCCAGTACTTC. As protein: CASIGIPNEETQYF.

This clonotype has just a few counts. V and J are TRBV7-2 and TRBJ2-1; TRBD2 agrees at 9 bases. The CDR3 runs 19 residues. CDR1 is SGHTA, CDR2 FQGNSA, per germline. V trimming: 4 bases; J trimming: 7 bases; junction bases outside the gene matches: 20. CDR3 protein: CASSYPTYSGRPQGNEQFF. In DNA form, the CDR3 reads TGTGCCAGCAGCTACCCGACGTACAGCGGGAGGCCTCAGGGAAATGAGCAGTTCTTC.

This clonotype has only a few counts. V is TRBV15 and J is TRBJ2-3; TRBD2 aligns across 12 bases. Trimming cost V 5 bases and J 6 bases; bases outside gene matches: 6. The CDR3 loop spans 15 amino acids. The germline CDR1 and CDR2 sequences are LNHNV and YYDKDF (reference sequence). Here the CDR3 DNA reads TGTGCCACCAGCCCTAGCGGGGGGGCAGCGGATACGCAGTATTTT. This encodes CATSPSGGAADTQYF.

CDR3 nucleotides: TGCAGCGTTGAAGATTATGCCGTCGGGGGGGGTGCAGATACGCAGTATTTT. Encoded protein: CSVEDYAVGGGADTQYF. The chain carries TRBV29-1 and TRBJ2-3, with TRBD2 matching over 8 bases. The CDR3 runs 17 residues. Germline V lookup: CDR1 SQVTM, CDR2 ANQGSEA. With 0 bases clipped from V and 4 bases from J, the junction kept 12 bases outside the gene matches.

The CDR3, as DNA: TGTGCCAGCAGCTTCGGGACCGCCTCTGGGGAGACCCAGTACTTC. Its protein is CASSFGTASGETQYF. The V call is TRBV9, the J call TRBJ2-5; D possibly matches TRBD1 or TRBD2 (5 bases each). The V and J ends lost 4 bases and 5 bases respectively, with 18 bases between them. Per the germline V gene, CDR1 is SGDLS and CDR2 is YYNGEE. The CDR3 is 15 amino acids.

This clonotype was seen just once. V usage is TRBV7-9 and J usage is TRBJ1-2; 9 bases fit TRBD1. CDR1 and CDR2 from the germline V gene are SEHNR and FQNEAQ (reference sequence). This CDR3 is built from 12 residues. The CDR3 spells CDEGTGTSGYTF. The CDR3 nucleotides read TGTGACGAAGGGACAGGGACGTCTGGCTACACCTTC.

A few counts support this clonotype. The rearrangement joins TRBV7-4 to TRBJ2-7; TRBD2 matches at 10 bases. The CDR3 is made up of 16 amino acids. Per the germline V gene, CDR1 is SGHVT and CDR2 is SQSDAQ. Losses at the gene ends were 4 bases for V and 2 bases for J; bases not matched to a gene: 8. This chain's CDR3 is CASSSLGLARPYEQYF. The DNA for the CDR3 is TGTGCCAGCAGCTCCCTGGGACTAGCGCGCCCCTACGAGCAGTACTTC.

Only a few counts were recorded for this clonotype. V is TRBV28 and J is TRBJ2-1; 10 bases map to TRBD2. After removal of 5 bases from V and 6 bases from J, the junction contained 4 bases not matched to a gene. The CDR3 sequence is 14 residues long. CDR1 is MDHEN, CDR2 SYDVKM, per germline. CDR3 DNA: TGTGCCAGCAGTAGGACTAGCGGATTCAATGAGCAGTTCTTC. This gives the protein CASSRTSGFNEQFF.

The chain couples TRBV4-1 to TRBJ2-2, with D tentatively TRBD2 (6 bases). The CDR3 contains 13 residues. Germline values: CDR1 MGHRA, CDR2 YSYEKL. V was clipped by 10 bases and J by 3 bases, with 12 bases between them. In DNA, the CDR3 is TGCGCCATCCGGGGGTCGGACACCGGGGAGCTGTTTTTT. It translates to CAIRGSDTGELFF.

This clonotype was recorded a few times. Here the CDR3 DNA reads TGCAGTGCTCTTGACAGGGGAGATACGCAGTATTTT. Its translation is CSALDRGDTQYF. The genes are TRBV20-1 and TRBJ2-3, with 8 nucleotides matching TRBD1. The ends lost 5 bases at V and 5 bases at J; junction bases unmatched: 3. The CDR3 totals 12 residues. CDR1 and CDR2 from the germline V gene are DFQATT and SNEGSKA (reference sequence).

This clonotype was seen only a few times. The chain uses TRBV27 and TRBJ2-1; D gene ambiguous. The CDR3 runs to 14 residues. CDR1 and CDR2 from the germline V gene are MNHEY and SMNVEV (reference sequence). V was clipped by 3 bases and J by 6 bases, with 12 bases between them. CDR3 sequence reads: CASSFLEFSNEQFF. The CDR3 nucleotides are TGTGCCAGCAGTTTTTTGGAGTTTTCCAATGAGCAGTTCTTC.

This clonotype occurred many times. V gene TRBV7-2 combines with J gene TRBJ1-2; D is perhaps TRBD1 (6 bases). V gave up 6 bases and J gave up 6 bases, with 14 bases separating them. CDR1 and CDR2 from the germline V gene are SGHTA and FQGNSA. The CDR3 runs to 13 residues. CDR3: CASRPDSKNGYTF. CDR3 sequence (DNA): TGTGCCAGCAGGCCGGACAGTAAAAATGGCTACACCTTC.

V is TRBV4-3 and J is TRBJ1-5, with no clear D. Trimming removed 0 bases from V and 4 bases from J, with 7 bases in between. Per germline, CDR1 LGHNA and CDR2 YSLEER. This CDR3 comprises 14 residues. The CDR3, as DNA: TGCGCCAGCAGCCAAGATTTGACTAATCAGCCCCAGCATTTT. It yields the protein CASSQDLTNQPQHF.

To note about this clonotype: A much larger clone lies a single base off, so this may be a read error. The chain carries TRBV9 and TRBJ2-7; 8 bases map to TRBD2. V shed 4 bases, J shed 7 bases, and the junction held 16 bases outside the gene matches. Germline V lookup: CDR1 SGDLS, CDR2 YYNGEE. This CDR3 comprises 16 residues. The DNA for the CDR3 is TGTGCCAGCAGCTTGACCGGGACTAGGCCTTACAATGAGCAGTACTTC. Translation: CASSLTGTRPYNEQYF. The full variable domain, its missing parts supplied by reference TRBV9 and TRBJ2-7, is DSGVTQTPKHLITATGQRVTLRCSPRSGDLSVYWYQQSLDQGLQFLIQYYNGEERAKGNILERFSAQQFPDLHSELNLSSLELGDSALYFCASSLTGTRPYNEQYFGPGTRLTVT.

This clonotype occurred a few times. The V call is TRBV6-1, the J call TRBJ2-7; D uncertain. This CDR3 region has 13 residues. Per the germline V gene, CDR1 is MNHNS and CDR2 is SASEGT. V lost 1 base and J 3 bases, leaving 7 bases between the germline ends. CDR3 DNA: TGTGCCAGCAGTGAAGTGGGATACTACGAGCAGTACTTC. This codes for CASSEVGYYEQYF.

The chain uses TRBV20-1 and TRBJ2-1, with 9 bases fitting TRBD2. This CDR3 has 16 residues. Germline CDR1 DFQATT, CDR2 SNEGSKA (reference sequence). The V gene end was trimmed by 3 bases and the J gene end by 9 bases; junction bases not matched to a gene: 15. The CDR3 loop is CSASHRVIAGVIEQFF. The CDR3 DNA sequence: TGCAGTGCTAGTCATCGGGTAATAGCGGGAGTCATTGAGCAGTTCTTC.

This clonotype showed up many times. This sequence joins TRBV29-1 and TRBJ2-5; D is unclear. The CDR3 contains 12 residues. Looked up from germline, CDR1 is SQVTM and CDR2 is ANQGSEA. Trimming shortened V by 0 bases and J by 5 bases, and 7 bases separated the two germline ends. In nucleotides, the CDR3 is TGCAGCGTTGAAGAGGGATACGAGACCCAGTACTTC. This sequence encodes CSVEEGYETQYF.